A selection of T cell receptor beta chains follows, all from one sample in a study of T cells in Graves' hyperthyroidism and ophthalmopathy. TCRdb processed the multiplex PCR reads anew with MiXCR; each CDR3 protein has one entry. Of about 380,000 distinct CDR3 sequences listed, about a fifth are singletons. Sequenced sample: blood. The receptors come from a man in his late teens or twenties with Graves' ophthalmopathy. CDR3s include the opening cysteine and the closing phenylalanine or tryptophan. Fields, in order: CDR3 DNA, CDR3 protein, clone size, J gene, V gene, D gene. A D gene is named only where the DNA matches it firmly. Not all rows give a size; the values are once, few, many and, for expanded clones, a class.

CDR3nt: TGTGCCAGCAGTTACTCGTGGGACAGGGTAGGACCAGATACGCAGTATTTT
CDR3aa: CASSYSWDRVGPDTQYF
abundance: -
j_gene: TRBJ2-3
v_gene: TRBV6-5
d_gene: TRBD1

CDR3nt: TGCGCCAGCAGCTCAGGCAGGGGGATGAACACTGAAGCTTTCTTT
CDR3aa: CASSSGRGMNTEAFF
abundance: many
j_gene: TRBJ1-1
v_gene: TRBV5-1
d_gene: TRBD1

CDR3nt: TGTGCCAGCACCCCCGCCGGGACAGGTTCCTACGAGCAGTACTTC
CDR3aa: CASTPAGTGSYEQYF
abundance: few
j_gene: TRBJ2-7
v_gene: TRBV28
d_gene: TRBD1

CDR3nt: TGTGCCAGCAGCGGGGGGACAGGGGGGACCGATACGCAGTATTTT
CDR3aa: CASSGGTGGTDTQYF
abundance: -
j_gene: TRBJ2-3
v_gene: TRBV9
d_gene: TRBD1

CDR3nt: TGTGCCAGCAGTGGTGCCCAGAACACCGGGGAGCTGTTTTTT
CDR3aa: CASSGAQNTGELFF
abundance: many
j_gene: TRBJ2-2
v_gene: TRBV2
d_gene: -

CDR3nt: TGCGCCAGCAGACCCCTTCCCGGGACCCACACTGAAGCTTTCTTT
CDR3aa: CASRPLPGTHTEAFF
abundance: few
j_gene: TRBJ1-1
v_gene: TRBV4-1
d_gene: -

CDR3nt: TGTGCCAGCAGGGATCACGGGCCCATGGGGGAGCAGTACTTC
CDR3aa: CASRDHGPMGEQYF
abundance: many
j_gene: TRBJ2-7
v_gene: TRBV28
d_gene: -

CDR3nt: TGCGCCAGCAGCGGGGAAACAGGGATTAGCACTGAAGCTTTCTTT
CDR3aa: CASSGETGISTEAFF
abundance: many
j_gene: TRBJ1-1
v_gene: TRBV5-1
d_gene: -

CDR3nt: TGTGCCAGCGCTGGGACAGGGAACCCCGGCGAGCAGTACTTC
CDR3aa: CASAGTGNPGEQYF
abundance: many
j_gene: TRBJ2-7
v_gene: TRBV2
d_gene: TRBD1

CDR3nt: TGTGCCATCAGTGAGTTTGCAGGGGCCATCTACGAGCAGTACTTC
CDR3aa: CAISEFAGAIYEQYF
abundance: many
j_gene: TRBJ2-7
v_gene: TRBV10-3
d_gene: -

CDR3nt: TGTGCCAGCAGTTACTCGGGGTTCACAGGGAGCACCGGGGAGCTGTTTTTT
CDR3aa: CASSYSGFTGSTGELFF
abundance: many
j_gene: TRBJ2-2
v_gene: TRBV6-2/TRBV6-3
d_gene: -

CDR3nt: TGTGCCAGCAGCCCCCTCGGGACACCCGCCTACGAGCAGTACTTC
CDR3aa: CASSPLGTPAYEQYF
abundance: few
j_gene: TRBJ2-7
v_gene: TRBV2
d_gene: -

CDR3nt: TGTGCCAGCAGCTTGTGGGGGAGAGACCAAGAGACCCAGTACTTC
CDR3aa: CASSLWGRDQETQYF
abundance: many
j_gene: TRBJ2-5
v_gene: TRBV7-9
d_gene: -

CDR3nt: TGTGCCAGCAGCTCACCCGGGACAGGGGGCATGGACACTGAAGCTTTCTTT
CDR3aa: CASSSPGTGGMDTEAFF
abundance: -
j_gene: TRBJ1-1
v_gene: TRBV7-8
d_gene: TRBD1

CDR3nt: TGTGCCAGCAGCTGGGACAGGGCGGGTGGCTACACCTTC
CDR3aa: CASSWDRAGGYTF
abundance: -
j_gene: TRBJ1-2
v_gene: TRBV13
d_gene: TRBD1

CDR3nt: TGTGCCAGCAGCCCCAGGGCAGGGGGCCCCGGGGAGCTGTTTTTT
CDR3aa: CASSPRAGGPGELFF
abundance: few
j_gene: TRBJ2-2
v_gene: TRBV7-8
d_gene: TRBD1

CDR3nt: TGTGCCAGCTCACCGACCAAAAACACTGAAGCTTTCTTT
CDR3aa: CASSPTKNTEAFF
abundance: many
j_gene: TRBJ1-1
v_gene: TRBV18
d_gene: -

CDR3nt: TGTGCCAGCAGTTTAGGGACTAGCGGGTCGCAGTATTTT
CDR3aa: CASSLGTSGSQYF
abundance: many
j_gene: TRBJ2-3
v_gene: TRBV6-1
d_gene: TRBD2

CDR3nt: TGTGCCAGCAGCTTATACTCGGGGGGGTACACCGGGGAGCTGTTTTTT
CDR3aa: CASSLYSGGYTGELFF
abundance: many
j_gene: TRBJ2-2
v_gene: TRBV11-2
d_gene: TRBD2

CDR3nt: TGTGCCAGCAGCCAAGATCCGTGGGACCTGAACACTGAAGCTTTCTTT
CDR3aa: CASSQDPWDLNTEAFF
abundance: -
j_gene: TRBJ1-1
v_gene: TRBV4-1
d_gene: -

CDR3nt: TGTGCCAGCAGTTACGGTGGCGGGGTCAATGAGCAGTTCTTC
CDR3aa: CASSYGGGVNEQFF
abundance: many
j_gene: TRBJ2-1
v_gene: TRBV6-5
d_gene: -

CDR3nt: TGTGCCACTAGTAACAGGGTCGCAGATACGCAGTATTTT
CDR3aa: CATSNRVADTQYF
abundance: -
j_gene: TRBJ2-3
v_gene: TRBV2
d_gene: -

CDR3nt: TGTGCCAGCAGCCAAGAGTGGCAGAACACTGAAGCTTTCTTT
CDR3aa: CASSQEWQNTEAFF
abundance: many
j_gene: TRBJ1-1
v_gene: TRBV3-1
d_gene: -

CDR3nt: TGTGCCAGCAGTTTAGAGGGGGCGCTTCCGAACACTGAAGCTTTCTTT
CDR3aa: CASSLEGALPNTEAFF
abundance: -
j_gene: TRBJ1-1
v_gene: TRBV12-3/TRBV12-4
d_gene: TRBD1

CDR3nt: TGTGCCAGCAGTTACGGGTTGAGGCAGGGGGGTTCACCCCTCCACTTT
CDR3aa: CASSYGLRQGGSPLHF
abundance: -
j_gene: TRBJ1-6
v_gene: TRBV6-5
d_gene: TRBD1

CDR3nt: TGTGCCAGCAGCTTGGCCGAGGGGGTGATCACAGATACGCAGTATTTT
CDR3aa: CASSLAEGVITDTQYF
abundance: few
j_gene: TRBJ2-3
v_gene: TRBV5-6
d_gene: -

CDR3nt: TGTGCCACCAGTCCTAACAGGGAAAAACTGTTTTTT
CDR3aa: CATSPNREKLFF
abundance: few
j_gene: TRBJ1-4
v_gene: TRBV24-1
d_gene: -

CDR3nt: TGTGCCAGCAAAAGACAGGGGACAGATACGCAGTATTTT
CDR3aa: CASKRQGTDTQYF
abundance: few
j_gene: TRBJ2-3
v_gene: TRBV6-1
d_gene: TRBD1

CDR3nt: TGTGCCAGCAGTTCTCAGGGGGCAATGGGCTATGGCTACACCTTC
CDR3aa: CASSSQGAMGYGYTF
abundance: -
j_gene: TRBJ1-2
v_gene: TRBV12-3/TRBV12-4
d_gene: TRBD1

CDR3nt: TGTGCCAGCAGCTTAGTACGAGGGGGAGGCGAGCAGTACTTC
CDR3aa: CASSLVRGGGEQYF
abundance: -
j_gene: TRBJ2-7
v_gene: TRBV7-6
d_gene: -

CDR3nt: TGCGCCAGCAGCTTGGGCGGCCGAAGGGAAAACATTCAGTACTTC
CDR3aa: CASSLGGRRENIQYF
abundance: -
j_gene: TRBJ2-4
v_gene: TRBV5-1
d_gene: -

CDR3nt: TGTGCCAGCAGCCACAATTCATGGGCTGGCTACACCTTC
CDR3aa: CASSHNSWAGYTF
abundance: many
j_gene: TRBJ1-2
v_gene: TRBV6-1
d_gene: -

CDR3nt: TGTGCCAGCAGCTTAGGCTCCCTAAACACCATATATTTT
CDR3aa: CASSLGSLNTIYF
abundance: -
j_gene: TRBJ1-3
v_gene: TRBV7-9
d_gene: -

CDR3nt: TGTGCCAGCAGTTCCCCCACCTCGATAGGGGAGTGGGAGACCCAGTACTTC
CDR3aa: CASSSPTSIGEWETQYF
abundance: -
j_gene: TRBJ2-5
v_gene: TRBV6-2/TRBV6-3
d_gene: -

CDR3nt: TGTGCCAGCACTTCTGCGGGGGCGCAAGGTGAGCAGCTCTTC
CDR3aa: CASTSAGAQGEQLF
abundance: -
j_gene: TRBJ2-1
v_gene: TRBV6-9
d_gene: -

CDR3nt: TGTGCCAGCAGCTTTCGACAGGGCGGCGGGGAGCTGTTTTTT
CDR3aa: CASSFRQGGGELFF
abundance: many
j_gene: TRBJ2-2
v_gene: TRBV11-2
d_gene: TRBD1

CDR3nt: TGTGCCAGCAGCTTAGACAGCGGGGGTGTATATGGCAATCAGCCCCAGCATTTT
CDR3aa: CASSLDSGGVYGNQPQHF
abundance: many
j_gene: TRBJ1-5
v_gene: TRBV7-2
d_gene: -

CDR3nt: TGTGCCAGCAGCCCTCAAAGGAACAGGAATAATTCACCCCTCCACTTT
CDR3aa: CASSPQRNRNNSPLHF
abundance: many
j_gene: TRBJ1-6
v_gene: TRBV3-1
d_gene: -